The present TCR beta chain was sequenced within a study of T cell responses to AZD1222 COVID-19 vaccine. Study-level points and caveats: Only a handful of individuals given AZD1222 were seropositive at baseline. After two AZD1222 doses, spike-specific TCR breadth and depth rose versus day 0. Sampling that yielded the repertoires occurred only after the peak T cell response.

CDR3 length equals 14 residues. Trimming took off 4 bases at V and 6 bases at J, with 13 bases between the two ends. The V gene's germline CDR1 is LGHDT and CDR2 YNNKEL (reference sequence). Sequencing was performed with immunoSEQ multiplex PCR; in TCRdb, only in-frame clones are kept and a portion is missing. This table has 90,000 to 100,000 clones, around 85% appearing once. Comments on this clone: Antigen unknown.

Material: peripheral blood, obtained 28 days after the second AZD1222 dose. The rearrangement uses TRBV3-1 (or the pseudogene TRBV3-2) and TRBJ1-5; the D gene is possibly TRBD1 (5 bases). The clonotype comes from an adult who received the AZD1222 COVID-19 vaccine. CDR3 DNA: TGTGCCAGCAGCCCCAAACAGGATGGTCAGCCCCAGCATTTT. Protein sequence: CASSPKQDGQPQHF.